Reported below is one T cell receptor (beta chain). A second PCR, run for roughly 7 to 12 cycles, used a sample-barcoded 5' primer plus a J-beta primer mix. TCRdb called the 5' RACE reads again in MiXCR, with one record for every CDR3 protein. This table has more than 800,000 distinct CDR3 sequences, 40% to 50% appearing once. Each donor supplied approximately 10 milliliters of peripheral blood. The authors extracted at least 5 micrograms of total RNA per sample. The source of the sample is a study of blood T cells in healthy people across ages. Sequenced sample: blood. The clonotype originates from a woman aged 55-75 years in good health.

In DNA form, the CDR3 reads TGTGCCAGCAGCAAAGGGGGACGGTCCTCACCTTATAATTCACCCCTCCACTTT. As protein: CASSKGGRSSPYNSPLHF. This chain connects TRBV21-1 to TRBJ1-6. TRBV21-1 is designated a pseudogene. This CDR3 is 18 amino acids long.